This T cell receptor beta chain emerged from a study of neurological immune-mediated disorders. The overall study: Among the roughly 35 patients with multiple sclerosis, 31 were relapsing-remitting, while 3 were secondary progressive.

Broader study findings: There was no association between the multiple sclerosis repertoire cluster and any clinical or MRI feature.

Worth noting for this clonotype: Its antigen remains unidentified.

2 million unsorted PBMCs were stored in RNAlater at -80 °C before RNA extraction. TCRdb re-analysed the 5' RACE reads in MiXCR, keeping a single row per CDR3 protein. Of fewer than 75,000 distinct CDR3 sequences in the sample, 3.5% to 5.5% were seen once. With 9 bases removed from V and 6 bases from J, the gap between germline ends came to 21 bases. The CDR3 contains 14 residues. Germline V gene lookup returns CDR1 SGHRS and CDR2 YFSETQ. Source material: PBMCs. This chain uses TRBV5-1 with TRBJ1-2; D gene uncertain. The source is a man aged 25-45 years with multiple sclerosis. CDR3 protein: CATSEDGIIDGYTF. The CDR3 region has the DNA TGCGCCACCTCTGAGGACGGCATTATCGATGGCTACACCTTC.